Below, 14 T cell receptor beta chains from the same sample are listed, as sequenced in a study of blood T cell repertoires in COVID-19. Data came from immunoSEQ multiplex PCR; TCRdb stores just in-frame clones and leaves some out. The sample lists fewer than 200,000 clones, 70% to 90% occurring once. Sample: peripheral blood. These receptors were taken from a man aged 40-49 years with acute or convalescent COVID-19.

The chain employs TRBV19 and TRBJ1-1; 10 nucleotides line up with TRBD1. The J segment lost 5 bases and the V segment lost 8 bases, leaving 8 bases of the junction unmatched. From germline, CDR1 is LNHDA and CDR2 SQIVND (reference sequence). The CDR3 is made up of 14 amino acids. The CDR3 reads CASAAGQGRTEAFF. CDR3 coding DNA: TGTGCCAGTGCTGCGGGACAGGGGAGGACTGAAGCTTTCTTT.

The genes are TRBV6-5 and TRBJ1-5; 7 positions agree with TRBD1. The CDR3 has 12 amino acids. V trimming: 6 bases; J trimming: 16 bases; junction bases outside the gene matches: 12. The germline gives CDR1 MNHEY, CDR2 SVGAGI. The CDR3 sequence: CASSRTRGAEHF. The DNA for the CDR3 is TGTGCCAGCAGCCGGACCAGGGGGGCCGAACATTTT.

The chain employs TRBV21-1 and TRBJ1-4. TRBV21-1 is noted as a pseudogene. This CDR3 has 13 residues. The CDR3 spells CASKRRHGEKLFF. In DNA, the CDR3 is TGTGCCAGCAAGCGTAGGCACGGAGAAAAACTGTTTTTT.

CDR3 protein: CATSEAGLLNTEAFF. The CDR3 DNA follows: TGTGCCACCAGTGAGGCAGGTCTTTTGAACACTGAAGCTTTCTTT. The chain uses TRBV24-1 and TRBJ1-1; D is ambiguous. Germline V gene sequence: CDR1 KGHDR, CDR2 SFDVKD. The length of the CDR3 is 15 residues. V lost 4 bases and J lost 0, with 11 bases in between.

This chain joins TRBV28 and TRBJ2-7, with D uncertain. With 3 bases removed from V and 3 bases from J, the gap between germline ends came to 3 bases. Germline V gene lookup returns CDR1 MDHEN and CDR2 SYDVKM. The CDR3 has 11 residues. The CDR3 spells CASSFGYEQYF. The CDR3 DNA reads as TGTGCCAGCAGTTTCGGCTACGAGCAGTACTTC.

The genes are TRBV28 and TRBJ2-1; TRBD2 matches 12 bases. The V gene's germline CDR1 is MDHEN and CDR2 SYDVKM. V shed 7 bases and J 6 bases; nucleotides not matched to a gene: 7. CDR3 length equals 15 residues. CDR3 sequence: CASTLASGGANEQFF. The CDR3 DNA follows: TGTGCCAGCACCTTAGCTAGCGGGGGGGCCAATGAGCAGTTCTTC.

This chain connects TRBV5-1 to TRBJ2-7; 11 nucleotides line up with TRBD1. The V gene end was trimmed by 4 bases and the J gene end by 7 bases; junction bases not matched to a gene: 7. The CDR3 spans 14 residues. Germline V lookup: CDR1 SGHRS, CDR2 YFSETQ. The CDR3 spells CASSIGQGAREQYF. The CDR3 DNA follows: TGCGCCAGCAGCATCGGACAGGGGGCGCGGGAGCAGTACTTC.

The chain carries TRBV9 and TRBJ1-6; D is ambiguous. The CDR3 runs to 15 residues. Germline CDR1 SGDLS, CDR2 YYNGEE. Trimming took off 1 base at V and 1 base at J, with 6 bases between the two ends. CDR3 nucleotides: TGTGCCAGCAGCGTACGCGGGTCCTATAATTCACCCCTCCACTTT. Translation gives CASSVRGSYNSPLHF.

The chain recombines TRBV9 with TRBJ2-5; 7 positions match TRBD1. Germline V gene lookup returns CDR1 SGDLS and CDR2 YYNGEE. The J segment lost 2 bases and the V segment lost 4 bases, leaving 5 bases of the junction unmatched. The CDR3 consists of 14 residues. The CDR3 protein is CASSLQGRQETQYF. CDR3 in DNA: TGTGCCAGCAGCTTACAGGGGAGACAAGAGACCCAGTACTTC. The complete variable domain, with remaining parts taken from reference TRBV9 and TRBJ2-5, reads DSGVTQTPKHLITATGQRVTLRCSPRSGDLSVYWYQQSLDQGLQFLIQYYNGEERAKGNILERFSAQQFPDLHSELNLSSLELGDSALYFCASSLQGRQETQYFGPGTRLLVL.

This chain uses TRBV6-2 or TRBV6-3 with TRBJ1-5, with 7 positions matching TRBD1. Germline V gene lookup returns CDR1 MNHEY and CDR2 SVGEGT. J was trimmed by 6 bases and V by 0 bases; bases with no gene match: 8. The CDR3 covers 16 residues. CDR3 sequence (DNA): TGTGCCAGCAGTTACTCTGGCAGGGGGATGACTCAGCCCCAGCATTTT. Translation: CASSYSGRGMTQPQHF.

The chain combines TRBV7-9 with TRBJ1-6; 7 nucleotides agree with TRBD1. The germline V gene has CDR1 SEHNR and CDR2 FQNEAQ (reference sequence). There are 14 residues in the CDR3. The junction had 7 bases not matched to a gene; V was cut back by 8 bases and J by 6 bases. CDR3 nucleotide sequence: TGTGCCAGCGGGGGACAGCACTTTAATTCACCCCTCCACTTT. This encodes CASGGQHFNSPLHF.

The chain combines TRBV30 with TRBJ1-3; TRBD1 matches 7 bases. V gave up 3 bases and J gave up 2 bases; unmatched junction bases: 7. Germline CDR1 reads GTSNPN; CDR2 reads SVGIG (reference sequence). The CDR3 sequence is 15 residues long. The CDR3 nucleotides are TGTGCCTGGAGGACCATGGGGACAGCTGGAAACACCATATATTTT. It yields the protein CAWRTMGTAGNTIYF.

This clone was counted once. This rearrangement joins TRBV5-8 to TRBJ1-1, with 7 bases matching TRBD1. The germline V gene encodes CDR1 SGHTS and CDR2 YDEGEE. V lost 4 bases to trimming and J lost 1 base; unmatched junction nucleotides: 4. The CDR3 has 14 residues. CDR3 coding DNA: TGTGCCAGCAGCCGGGGACAGAAGAACACTGAAGCTTTCTTT. Its translation: CASSRGQKNTEAFF.

V usage is TRBV6-5 and J usage is TRBJ1-2; D not certain. The CDR3 is made up of 16 amino acids. V lost 3 bases and J 3 bases, leaving 17 bases between the germline ends. Germline V gene lookup returns CDR1 MNHEY and CDR2 SVGAGI. In nucleotides, the CDR3 is TGTGCCAGCAGTTATAAGACATTTCCTCCCGACTATGGCTACACCTTC. This gives the protein CASSYKTFPPDYGYTF.